Each of the 28 T cell receptor beta chains below was sequenced from the same sample in a study of blood T cells in healthy people across ages. A second roughly 6 to 12 cycle PCR used barcoded and J-beta primers. TCRdb used MiXCR to reprocess the 5' RACE reads, holding one entry per CDR3 protein. The table has approximately 700,000 distinct CDR3 sequences, roughly 32% seen once. The sample consisted of blood. These receptor sequences come from a woman older than 75 in good health.

V is TRBV24-1 and J is TRBJ2-7; possibly TRBD1 for D (6 bases). The CDR3 contains 17 residues. V gave up 5 bases and J gave up 7 bases, with 26 bases separating them. Germline CDR1 is KGHDR and CDR2 is SFDVKD. The CDR3: CATSAKGRGSRVSEQYF. CDR3 DNA sequence: TGTGCCACCAGTGCCAAGGGCAGGGGTTCCCGCGTGAGTGAGCAGTACTTC.

This clonotype showed up many times. The chain combines TRBV12-3 or TRBV12-4 with TRBJ2-7; 8 bases fit TRBD1. V gave up 6 bases and J gave up 4 bases; unmatched junction bases: 5. This CDR3 has 13 residues. In DNA form, the CDR3 reads TGTGCCAGCAGACCGGACAGGGAGTACGAGCAGTACTTC. Residues: CASRPDREYEQYF.

This clonotype was observed a few times. This chain uses TRBV4-3 with TRBJ2-7; D gene unclear. This CDR3 is 14 amino acids long. Trimming shortened V by 1 base and J by 3 bases, and 10 bases separated the two germline ends. Germline V gives CDR1 LGHNA, CDR2 YSLEER. DNA of the CDR3: TGCGCCAGCAGCCAAGCTCTAATCTACTACGAGCAGTACTTC. It yields the protein CASSQALIYYEQYF.

This clonotype appeared a few times. This rearrangement joins TRBV9 to TRBJ2-2; D is perhaps TRBD2 (5 bases). Germline V lookup: CDR1 SGDLS, CDR2 YYNGEE. This CDR3 contains 16 residues. V was shortened by 4 bases and J by 0 bases, with 13 bases between the two germline ends. CDR3 region: CASSRTGSTNTGELFF. Here the CDR3 DNA reads TGTGCCAGCAGCCGAACGGGGTCAACGAACACCGGGGAGCTGTTTTTT. Filled out from reference TRBV9 and TRBJ2-2, the complete variable domain reads DSGVTQTPKHLITATGQRVTLRCSPRSGDLSVYWYQQSLDQGLQFLIQYYNGEERAKGNILERFSAQQFPDLHSELNLSSLELGDSALYFCASSRTGSTNTGELFFGEGSRLTVL.

This clonotype was recorded at least ten times. The V and J genes are TRBV9 and TRBJ2-7, with 8 bases identical to TRBD1. The V and J ends lost 3 bases and 7 bases, in that order; junction bases with no gene match: 6. Germline V gives CDR1 SGDLS, CDR2 YYNGEE. The CDR3 runs to 13 residues. CDR3: CASSGFQGAEQYF. DNA of the CDR3: TGTGCCAGCAGCGGATTCCAGGGGGCTGAGCAGTACTTC.

On this clonotype itself: A read error may explain this, as a much larger clone is one base away. The chain couples TRBV2 to TRBJ1-2, with D unresolved. This CDR3 is built from 11 residues. In germline, CDR1 is SNHLY, CDR2 FYNNEI. In nucleotides, the CDR3 is TGTACCAGCAGTGAAGAAGTACTCTACACCTTC. It specifies CTSSEEVLYTF.

In this sample, this clonotype turned up many times. A junction boundary mismatches the germline segment, possibly from a read error. The chain combines TRBV20-1 with TRBJ2-7; 8 nucleotides match TRBD1. Germline lookup yields CDR1 DFQATT and CDR2 SNEGSKA (reference sequence). The CDR3 is 13 residues long. The CDR3 region is CSAGDRGSYEQYF. The CDR3 DNA reads as TGCAGTGCTGGAGACAGGGGATCCTACGAGCAGTACTTC.

The V gene is TRBV20-1, the J gene TRBJ2-4; D perhaps matches TRBD2 (7 bases). In germline, CDR1 is DFQATT, CDR2 SNEGSKA (reference sequence). Trimming cost V 6 bases and J 0 bases, with 24 bases left between them. This CDR3 region has 18 residues. In DNA form, the CDR3 reads TGCAGTGCGCCTGGGTGGCAAGGGGGGGGTTTAGCCAAAAACATTCAGTACTTC. This translates into CSAPGWQGGGLAKNIQYF.

This rearrangement joins TRBV4-2 to TRBJ2-1, with D possibly matching TRBD2 (6 bases). Germline values: CDR1 LGHNA, CDR2 YNFKEQ. The V gene lost 6 bases and the J gene lost 0 bases, with 21 bases spanning the gap. This CDR3 has 18 amino acids. CDR3 bases: TGTGCCAGCAGTCCAAATCTTAGCGGCTTAAGCTCCTACAATGAGCAGTTCTTC. It yields the protein CASSPNLSGLSSYNEQFF.

The table lists this clonotype with a few counts. The chain joins TRBV20-1 to TRBJ1-5, with TRBD1 as a possible D gene (6 bases). Germline loops: CDR1 DFQATT, CDR2 SNEGSKA (reference sequence). This CDR3 has 14 amino acids. V was trimmed by 6 bases and J by 5 bases, leaving 17 bases between them. The CDR3 sequence: CSATGGGRDQPQHF. CDR3 DNA: TGCAGTGCCACAGGAGGGGGTCGAGATCAGCCCCAGCATTTT.

The V gene is TRBV5-1, the J gene TRBJ2-1, with D possibly being TRBD2 (5 bases). With 0 bases removed from V and 6 bases from J, the gap between germline ends came to 10 bases. The CDR3 covers 14 residues. The germline gives CDR1 SGHRS, CDR2 YFSETQ. Here the CDR3 reads CASSLEGSVNEQFF. CDR3 bases: TGCGCCAGCAGCTTGGAGGGTAGCGTCAATGAGCAGTTCTTC.

The rearrangement joins TRBV6-1 to TRBJ2-7; TRBD2 aligns across 7 bases. CDR3 length: 16 residues. Germline CDR1 is MNHNS and CDR2 is SASEGT. Losses at the gene ends were 6 bases for V and 0 bases for J; bases not matched to a gene: 11. The CDR3 reads CASSTLSGDPSYEQYF. The DNA for the CDR3 is TGTGCCAGCAGCACTTTGAGCGGGGACCCCTCCTACGAGCAGTACTTC.

This clonotype is labeled medium-sized (0.01 to 0.1%). This chain connects TRBV4-3 to TRBJ2-7, with 11 nucleotides matching TRBD1. The CDR3 length is 16 residues. Losses at the gene ends were 0 bases for V and 7 bases for J; bases not matched to a gene: 8. Germline CDR1 is LGHNA and CDR2 is YSLEER. CDR3 sequence (DNA): TGCGCCAGCAGCCAAGATAGGGGGACAGGGGGTAGGGAGCAGTACTTC. It codes for CASSQDRGTGGREQYF.

This clonotype was seen just once. The rearrangement links TRBV2 to TRBJ1-1; the D is unclear. CDR1 SNHLY and CDR2 FYNNEI come from the germline V gene. Trimming pared 6 bases from V and 1 base from J, leaving 12 bases between. This CDR3 has 14 residues. Here the CDR3 reads CASRIRQTNTEAFF. In DNA, the CDR3 is TGTGCCAGCAGGATTCGACAAACGAACACTGAAGCTTTCTTT.

This clonotype was counted ten times or more. V gene TRBV5-1 combines with J gene TRBJ2-7, with D possibly being TRBD1 or TRBD2 (5 bases each). This CDR3 comprises 14 residues. Trimming took off 2 bases at V and 1 base at J, with 10 bases between the two ends. Germline V lookup: CDR1 SGHRS, CDR2 YFSETQ. As DNA, the CDR3 is TGCGCCAGCAGCTTTTCGGGGCAATCCTACGAGCAGTACTTC. It yields the protein CASSFSGQSYEQYF.

Turning to this clonotype: Just one base apart from a much larger clone, this may be a read error. The V call is TRBV28, the J call TRBJ2-1; no reliable D call. Germline CDR1 and CDR2: MDHEN and SYDVKM. This CDR3 contains 13 residues. CDR3 loop: CGSSLLQDNEQFF. Written as DNA, the CDR3 is TGTGGCAGCAGTTTATTGCAGGACAATGAGCAGTTCTTC. Variable domain in full (rest from reference TRBV28 and TRBJ2-1): DVKVTQSSRYLVKRTGEKVFLECVQDMDHENMFWYRQDPGLGLRLIYFSYDVKMKEKGDIPEGYSVSREKKERFSLILESASTNQTSMYLCGSSLLQDNEQFFGPGTRLTVL.

This clonotype was detected only a few times. The chain combines TRBV27 with TRBJ1-1; weak D call: TRBD1 (6 bases). The V end lost 5 bases, the J end lost 7 bases, and 14 bases lay between the germline ends. Germline V gene lookup returns CDR1 MNHEY and CDR2 SMNVEV (reference sequence). CDR3 length equals 13 residues. CDR3 in DNA: TGTGCCAGCAGTCCCCGGGGGGGCCATGAAGCTTTCTTT. This codes for CASSPRGGHEAFF.

This chain connects TRBV5-1 to TRBJ2-7; 7 nucleotides agree with TRBD1. Germline values: CDR1 SGHRS, CDR2 YFSETQ. V shed 5 bases and J 3 bases; nucleotides not matched to a gene: 17. The CDR3 loop spans 17 amino acids. This CDR3 reads CASRPGTDFQSLYEQYF. DNA of the CDR3: TGCGCCAGCAGGCCCGGGACAGACTTTCAATCCCTCTACGAGCAGTACTTC.

This clonotype appeared many times. The V call is TRBV6-1, the J call TRBJ2-7; possibly TRBD2 for D (7 bases). Germline V lookup: CDR1 MNHNS, CDR2 SASEGT. CDR3 size: 16 residues. Between the trimmed V and J ends, which lost 6 bases and 6 bases, there was a span of 24 bases. CDR3 loop: CASSNRASGEGGEQYF. The CDR3 coding sequence is TGTGCCAGCAGCAACAGGGCCAGCGGGGAAGGGGGCGAGCAGTACTTC.

On this clonotype itself: A junction end diverges from the germline sequence, so it may reflect a read error. This rearrangement joins TRBV12-3 or TRBV12-4 to TRBJ2-1; D possibly corresponds to TRBD2 (5 bases). The CDR3 has 15 amino acids. The CDR3: CASSFRGSGYNAQFF. The CDR3 region has the DNA TGTGCCAGCAGTTTTCGTGGGAGCGGCTACAATGCGCAGTTCTTC.

This clonotype was observed a few times. Compared with germline, one end of the junction differs, possibly owing to a read error. The V call is TRBV5-1, the J call TRBJ2-1, with D perhaps matching TRBD2 (5 bases). The DNA end is a closer match to TRBJ2-7, so the J assignment may be wrong. CDR1 is SGHRS and CDR2 is YFSETQ in the germline V gene. This CDR3 comprises 14 residues. The CDR3 bases are TGTGCCAGCAGCTTTAAAGCGGCTGACAATGAGCAGTACTTC. Encoded protein: CASSFKAADNEQYF.

This clonotype was detected many times. The rearrangement links TRBV6-5 to TRBJ2-5, with D perhaps TRBD1 or TRBD2 (6 bases each). Germline V lookup: CDR1 MNHEY, CDR2 SVGAGI. The CDR3 length is 14 residues. V lost 0 bases, J lost 7 bases, and 12 bases lay in between. The CDR3 bases are TGTGCCAGCAGTTACTCAGGGGGGTCCGGGACCCAGTACTTC. Protein: CASSYSGGSGTQYF.

At least ten counts were recorded for this clonotype. This sequence joins TRBV7-3 and TRBJ2-4; 11 bases match TRBD2. The V and J ends lost 3 bases and 2 bases, in that order; junction bases with no gene match: 3. Germline V gene lookup returns CDR1 SGHTA and CDR2 FQGTGA. The CDR3 consists of 16 residues. CDR3 in DNA: TGTGCCAGCAGCTTGATAGCGGGGGGGACCAAAAACATTCAGTACTTC. Its protein product is CASSLIAGGTKNIQYF. Full variable domain (outside the CDR3, taken from reference TRBV7-3 and TRBJ2-4): GAGVSQTPSNKVTEKGKYVELRCDPISGHTALYWYRQSLGQGPEFLIYFQGTGAADDSGLPNDRFFAVRPEGSVSTLKIQRTERGDSAVYLCASSLIAGGTKNIQYFGAGTRLSVL.

This clonotype was counted a few times. A much more abundant neighbour one base away suggests this may be a read error. This chain joins TRBV5-6 and TRBJ2-7; D possibly matches TRBD1 or TRBD2 (5 bases each). The germline gives CDR1 SGHDT, CDR2 YYEEEE. The CDR3 runs 14 residues. The CDR3 nucleotides read TGTACCAGCAGCAAGAGGGGCCCTTACTACGAGCAGTACTTC. Encoded protein: CTSSKRGPYYEQYF. Full variable domain (missing parts from reference TRBV5-6 and TRBJ2-7): DAGVTQSPTHLIKTRGQQVTLRCSPKSGHDTVSWYQQALGQGPQFIFQYYEEEERQRGNFPDRFSGHQFPNYSSELNVNALLLGDSALYLCTSSKRGPYYEQYFGPGTRLTVT.

This clonotype came up many times. The V call is TRBV7-6, the J call TRBJ2-3, with 10 bases matching TRBD2. Germline lookup yields CDR1 SGHVS and CDR2 FNYEAQ. V shed 0 bases and J 4 bases; nucleotides not matched to a gene: 7. The CDR3 length is 17 residues. The CDR3, as DNA: TGTGCCAGCAGCTTAGCGTCCAGCGGGGGGGCAGCAGATACGCAGTATTTT. Protein: CASSLASSGGAADTQYF.

This clonotype was observed a handful of times. The V call is TRBV20-1, the J call TRBJ2-7; the match to TRBD1 covers 8 bases. The CDR3 loop spans 14 amino acids. Germline V lookup: CDR1 DFQATT, CDR2 SNEGSKA (reference sequence). V shed 3 bases and J 3 bases; nucleotides not matched to a gene: 7. DNA of the CDR3: TGCAGTGCTAGTAAAGGGACAGGCCGCTACGAGCAGTACTTC. Residues: CSASKGTGRYEQYF.

The table lists this clonotype with many counts. V is TRBV7-9 and J is TRBJ1-4, with a tentative D call TRBD1 (5 bases). The CDR3 is 13 amino acids. V gave up 0 bases and J gave up 8 bases, with 7 bases separating them. The germline gives CDR1 SEHNR, CDR2 FQNEAQ (reference sequence). CDR3 sequence (DNA): TGTGCCAGCAGCTTAGCCGGGGCCGAAAAACTGTTTTTT. Encoded protein: CASSLAGAEKLFF.

This clonotype occurred a few times. The gene calls are TRBV30 and TRBJ1-1; 8 positions match TRBD1. The CDR3 is 13 residues long. Trimming at V came to 3 bases and at J to 3 bases, leaving 3 bases not matched to a gene. The germline gives CDR1 GTSNPN, CDR2 SVGIG (reference sequence). The CDR3 sequence is CAWSRGLDTEAFF. The CDR3 nucleotides read TGTGCCTGGAGCAGGGGGCTCGACACTGAAGCTTTCTTT.